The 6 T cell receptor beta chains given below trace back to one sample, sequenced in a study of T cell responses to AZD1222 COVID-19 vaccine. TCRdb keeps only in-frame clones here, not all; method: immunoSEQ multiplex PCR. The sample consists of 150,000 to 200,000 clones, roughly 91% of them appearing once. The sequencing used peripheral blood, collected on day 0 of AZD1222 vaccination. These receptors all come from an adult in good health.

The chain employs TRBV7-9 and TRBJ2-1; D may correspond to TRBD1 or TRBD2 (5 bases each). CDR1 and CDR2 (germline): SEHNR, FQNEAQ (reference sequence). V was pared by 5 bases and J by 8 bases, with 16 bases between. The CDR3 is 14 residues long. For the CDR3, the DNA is TGTGCCAGCAGCCTAGGGACCTACGGCGATGAGCAGTTCTTC. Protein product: CASSLGTYGDEQFF.

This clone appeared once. As DNA, the CDR3 is TGTGCCATCGAGACCGATATAGCGGGAGAGGGGACCGGGGAGCTGTTTTTT. Protein sequence: CAIETDIAGEGTGELFF. The chain joins TRBV10-3 to TRBJ2-2; the match to TRBD2 covers 9 bases. The ends lost 8 bases at V and 5 bases at J; junction bases unmatched: 15. Germline values: CDR1 ENHRY, CDR2 SYGVKD. This CDR3 has 17 residues.

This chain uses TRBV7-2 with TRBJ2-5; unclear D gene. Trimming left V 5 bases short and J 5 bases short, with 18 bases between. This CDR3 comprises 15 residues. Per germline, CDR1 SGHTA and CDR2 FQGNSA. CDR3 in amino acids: CASSLSANSGETQYF. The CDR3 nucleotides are TGTGCCAGCAGCCTGTCAGCGAACTCTGGGGAGACCCAGTACTTC.

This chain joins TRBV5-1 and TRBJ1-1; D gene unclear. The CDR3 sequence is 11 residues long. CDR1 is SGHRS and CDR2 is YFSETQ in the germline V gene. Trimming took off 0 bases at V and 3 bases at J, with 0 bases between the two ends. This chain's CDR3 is CASSLDTEAFF. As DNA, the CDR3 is TGCGCCAGCAGCTTGGACACTGAAGCTTTCTTT.

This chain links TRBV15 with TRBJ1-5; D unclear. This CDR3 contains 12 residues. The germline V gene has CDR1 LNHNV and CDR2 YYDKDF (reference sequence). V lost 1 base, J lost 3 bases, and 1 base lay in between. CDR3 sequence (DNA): TGTGCCACCAGCAGAGTCAATCAGCCCCAGCATTTT. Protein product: CATSRVNQPQHF.

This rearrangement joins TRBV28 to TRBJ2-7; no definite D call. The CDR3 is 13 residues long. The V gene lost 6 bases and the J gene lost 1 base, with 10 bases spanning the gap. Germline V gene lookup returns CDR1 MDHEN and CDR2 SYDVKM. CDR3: CASRLGSSYEQYF. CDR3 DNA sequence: TGTGCCAGCAGGTTGGGCAGTTCCTACGAGCAGTACTTC.